One and the same sample provided the 31 T cell receptor beta chains below, sequenced in a study of blood T cell repertoires in COVID-19. Produced via immunoSEQ multiplex PCR; TCRdb's table is partial and in-frame only. The table records roughly 69,000 clones, about 81% of them present only once. The sequencing input was peripheral blood. Receptors originate from a human donor in a cohort sampled during active COVID-19.

V is TRBV3-1 (or the pseudogene TRBV3-2) and J is TRBJ2-1, with 7 bases fitting TRBD2. The CDR3 covers 14 residues. J was trimmed by 10 bases and V by 2 bases; bases with no gene match: 8. Per the germline V gene, CDR1 is LGHDT and CDR2 is YNNKEL (reference sequence). CDR3 nucleotide sequence: TGTGCCAGCAGCCAATCACTAGCGCATTGGGAGCAGTTCTTC. Amino acid sequence: CASSQSLAHWEQFF.

This sequence joins TRBV2 and TRBJ2-7; 8 nucleotides agree with TRBD1. The germline CDR1 and CDR2 sequences are SNHLY and FYNNEI. This CDR3 has 14 residues. V gave up 8 bases and J gave up 1 base; unmatched junction bases: 7. The CDR3 reads CASQGALISYEQYF. For the CDR3, the DNA is TGTGCCAGCCAGGGGGCTCTAATTTCCTACGAGCAGTACTTC.

CDR3 coding DNA: TGTGCCAGCAGCCCGACAGGGCTTAGCACAGATACGCAGTATTTT. It specifies CASSPTGLSTDTQYF. The rearrangement joins TRBV3-1 (or the pseudogene TRBV3-2) to TRBJ2-3; 7 bases map to TRBD1. Germline CDR1 LGHDT, CDR2 YNNKEL (reference sequence). This CDR3 spans 15 amino acids. V trimming: 4 bases; J trimming: 0 bases; junction bases outside the gene matches: 4.

V gene TRBV9 combines with J gene TRBJ1-6, with D tentatively TRBD1 (6 bases). Trimming shortened V by 2 bases and J by 6 bases, and 18 bases separated the two germline ends. The CDR3 has 17 amino acids. Per germline, CDR1 SGDLS and CDR2 YYNGEE. DNA of the CDR3: TGTGCCAGCAGCGTGTCAGGGGTCGCGGCGGGTAATTCACCCCTCCACTTT. Translating gives CASSVSGVAAGNSPLHF. Variable domain in full (rest from reference TRBV9 and TRBJ1-6): DSGVTQTPKHLITATGQRVTLRCSPRSGDLSVYWYQQSLDQGLQFLIQYYNGEERAKGNILERFSAQQFPDLHSELNLSSLELGDSALYFCASSVSGVAAGNSPLHFGNGTRLTVT.

CDR3 sequence: CASSLQGPGTDTQYF. CDR3 sequence (DNA): TGCGCCAGCAGCCTGCAGGGCCCTGGCACAGATACGCAGTATTTT. The V and J genes are TRBV5-1 and TRBJ2-3; weak D call: TRBD1 (5 bases). CDR3 length: 15 residues. Between the trimmed V and J ends, which lost 4 bases and 1 base, there was a span of 13 bases. CDR1 SGHRS and CDR2 YFSETQ come from the germline V gene.

V is TRBV28 and J is TRBJ2-3; the match to TRBD1 covers 9 bases. Germline V lookup: CDR1 MDHEN, CDR2 SYDVKM. The V and J ends lost 4 bases and 5 bases, in that order; junction bases with no gene match: 10. This CDR3 is built from 16 residues. CDR3 sequence reads: CASSSRQGGSVDTQYF. The CDR3 nucleotides read TGTGCCAGCAGTTCTCGACAGGGGGGGTCTGTAGATACGCAGTATTTT.

This clone came up a few times. The gene calls are TRBV7-8 and TRBJ2-7, with D perhaps matching TRBD2 (6 bases). The CDR3 is made up of 15 amino acids. Germline CDR1 SGHVS, CDR2 FQNEAQ. Trimming stripped 5 bases from V and 4 bases from J, with 18 bases between. The CDR3 spells CASSPTSLASYEQYF. CDR3 nucleotide sequence: TGTGCCAGCAGCCCAACGTCTCTAGCGAGTTACGAGCAGTACTTC.

The J gene is TRBJ2-7, the V gene TRBV10-3; 7 bases line up with TRBD1. Unmatched junction bases numbered 6, after V lost 4 bases and J lost 3 bases. The length of the CDR3 is 14 residues. In germline, CDR1 is ENHRY, CDR2 SYGVKD. The CDR3 protein is CAISAGTASYEQYF. The CDR3 nucleotides read TGTGCCATCAGTGCCGGGACAGCTAGCTACGAGCAGTACTTC.

This clone was counted between two and nine times. CDR3 DNA sequence: TGCGCCAGCGGGGAAAGCAGGGTTGGAGCTGAAGCTTTCTTT. This gives the protein CASGESRVGAEAFF. V and J are TRBV5-1 and TRBJ1-1; the D gene is possibly TRBD1 (5 bases). The CDR3 consists of 14 residues. Trimming took 7 bases from V and 6 from J, leaving 19 bases between them. Germline CDR1 is SGHRS and CDR2 is YFSETQ.

CDR3 loop: CASSVGGPLLNTEAFF. The CDR3 coding sequence is TGTGCCAGCAGTGTGGGGGGTCCCTTATTAAACACTGAAGCTTTCTTT. The chain is built from TRBV2 and TRBJ1-1, with D possibly TRBD1 on 5 matching bases. Germline CDR1 is SNHLY and CDR2 is FYNNEI. The CDR3 is 16 amino acids. Between the trimmed V and J ends, which lost 4 bases and 2 bases, there was a span of 17 bases.

This chain joins TRBV6-6 and TRBJ2-5; 13 bases align to TRBD2. The CDR3 covers 16 residues. Per the germline V gene, CDR1 is MNHNY and CDR2 is SVGAGI (reference sequence). V shed 7 bases, J shed 4 bases, and the junction held 9 bases outside the gene matches. CDR3 protein: CASIGLAGATGETQYF. DNA for the CDR3: TGTGCCAGCATTGGACTAGCGGGGGCTACGGGAGAGACCCAGTACTTC.

The chain employs TRBV7-9 and TRBJ1-6; unclear D gene. Germline V gene sequence: CDR1 SEHNR, CDR2 FQNEAQ (reference sequence). The CDR3 runs 14 residues. Trimming took off 5 bases at V and 9 bases at J, with 14 bases between the two ends. As DNA, the CDR3 is TGTGCCAGCAGCCTATCACCGAGTGGTTCACCCCTCCACTTT. Protein sequence: CASSLSPSGSPLHF.

CDR3 residues: CASSLLVGQVQYGYTF. CDR3 nucleotide sequence: TGTGCCAGCAGCTTACTCGTCGGACAGGTCCAGTATGGCTACACCTTC. The chain is built from TRBV7-2 and TRBJ1-2; 7 positions agree with TRBD1. The CDR3 is 16 amino acids. The V segment lost 2 bases and the J segment 5 bases; nucleotides outside the gene matches: 11. Germline lookup yields CDR1 SGHTA and CDR2 FQGNSA. Full variable domain (outside the CDR3, taken from reference TRBV7-2 and TRBJ1-2): GAGVSQSPSNKVTEKGKDVELRCDPISGHTALYWYRQSLGQGLEFLIYFQGNSAPDKSGLPSDRFSAERTGGSVSTLTIQRTQQEDSAVYLCASSLLVGQVQYGYTFGSGTRLTVV.

The CDR3 loop is CASSSIKTGTATEAFF. The CDR3 nucleotides are TGCGCCAGCAGCTCCATAAAAACAGGGACGGCCACTGAAGCTTTCTTT. The chain carries TRBV5-1 and TRBJ1-1; tentatively, D is TRBD1 (6 bases). V lost 3 bases and J 4 bases, leaving 19 bases between the germline ends. The CDR3 has 16 amino acids. Germline CDR1 SGHRS, CDR2 YFSETQ.

The rearrangement links TRBV21-1 to TRBJ2-7; the tabulated D call, TRBD1, remains unverified against the DNA. TRBV21-1 is a pseudogene segment. This CDR3 is built from 16 residues. CDR3 residues: CASSTRTGTGSYEQYF. In DNA form, the CDR3 reads TGTGCCAGCAGCACACGAACCGGGACAGGATCCTACGAGCAGTACTTC.

The V gene is TRBV5-4, the J gene TRBJ2-1; 10 nucleotides line up with TRBD2. The germline gives CDR1 SGHNT, CDR2 YYREEE (reference sequence). With V trimmed by 5 bases and J by 4 bases, 12 bases remained unmatched. CDR3 length: 17 amino acids. This CDR3 is CASRFKTLAGGYNEQFF. For the CDR3, the DNA is TGTGCCAGCAGATTCAAAACCTTAGCGGGAGGTTACAATGAGCAGTTCTTC.

The chain couples TRBV7-8 to TRBJ1-3; 7 nucleotides align to TRBD1. The germline V gene has CDR1 SGHVS and CDR2 FQNEAQ. The CDR3 runs 16 residues. V shed 5 bases and J 4 bases; nucleotides not matched to a gene: 11. Here the CDR3 reads CASSASDRASGNTIYF. DNA for the CDR3: TGTGCCAGCAGCGCCTCCGACAGGGCCTCAGGAAACACCATATATTTT.

The V gene is TRBV19, the J gene TRBJ1-2; D is perhaps TRBD1 (5 bases). The V gene lost 6 bases and the J gene lost 7 bases, with 12 bases spanning the gap. From germline, CDR1 is LNHDA and CDR2 SQIVND (reference sequence). The CDR3 spans 12 residues. CDR3 coding DNA: TGTGCCAGTAGGGGGGACTGGCCTGGCTACACCTTC. Its translation: CASRGDWPGYTF. Together with reference TRBV19 and TRBJ1-2, the CDR3 gives the full variable domain: DGGITQSPKYLFRKEGQNVTLSCEQNLNHDAMYWYRQDPGQGLRLIYYSQIVNDFQKGDIAEGYSVSREKKESFPLTVTSAQKNPTAFYLCASRGDWPGYTFGSGTRLTVV.

The chain uses TRBV10-3 and TRBJ2-6; D gene unclear. V lost 6 bases to trimming and J lost 0 bases, with 6 bases between them. The CDR3 runs to 14 residues. Per the germline V gene, CDR1 is ENHRY and CDR2 is SYGVKD. In DNA form, the CDR3 reads TGTGCCATCAGGCATAGCTCTGGGGCCAACGTCCTGACTTTC. The encoded protein is CAIRHSSGANVLTF.

This clone has just one count. V is TRBV28 and J is TRBJ1-6, with D possibly TRBD1 on 6 matching bases. In germline, CDR1 is MDHEN, CDR2 SYDVKM. Deletions cut 6 bases from V and 4 bases from J, with 10 bases between. CDR3 length equals 14 residues. The CDR3 spells CASRVTGYNSPLHF. CDR3 DNA sequence: TGTGCCAGCAGGGTCACAGGGTATAATTCACCCCTCCACTTT.

This clone has just one count. The genes are TRBV5-4 and TRBJ2-7, with a possible D match to TRBD1 (5 bases). The CDR3 is made up of 16 amino acids. Germline V gives CDR1 SGHNT, CDR2 YYREEE (reference sequence). The V gene lost 2 bases and the J gene lost 4 bases, with 19 bases spanning the gap. CDR3 in DNA: TGTGCCAGCAGCTTTGGGGTGACAGATGCTTCGTACGAGCAGTACTTC. Translating it yields CASSFGVTDASYEQYF.

DNA for the CDR3: TGTGCCAGCAGCGTAGCGGAGCTTCCGTCCTACGAGCAGTACTTC. This translates into CASSVAELPSYEQYF. The chain carries TRBV9 and TRBJ2-7; no definite D call. V was clipped by 0 bases and J by 1 base, with 11 bases between them. CDR3 length: 15 amino acids. In germline, CDR1 is SGDLS, CDR2 YYNGEE.

This clone was observed a single time. This chain links TRBV2 with TRBJ2-2; 7 bases fit TRBD1. CDR3 length: 13 amino acids. Unmatched junction bases numbered 6, after V lost 8 bases and J lost 6 bases. Germline CDR1 and CDR2: SNHLY and FYNNEI. The DNA for the CDR3 is TGTGCCAGCCGACAGGGTTTAGCCGGGGAGCTGTTTTTT. This encodes CASRQGLAGELFF.

The CDR3 coding sequence is TGTGCCAGTCGGTATACGTTAATCGCGAGCTCCTATAATTCACCCCTCCACTTT. Protein: CASRYTLIASSYNSPLHF. The gene calls are TRBV19 and TRBJ1-6, with D hard to call. From germline, CDR1 is LNHDA and CDR2 SQIVND (reference sequence). The CDR3 has 18 residues. The V and J ends lost 8 bases and 0 bases respectively, with 20 bases between them.

CDR3 coding DNA: TGTGCCAGCAGTGAATCAGGGCAGGGGGCGCTCTACGAGCAGTACTTC. Translating it yields CASSESGQGALYEQYF. The chain recombines TRBV2 with TRBJ2-7; 8 bases map to TRBD1. The CDR3 is 16 amino acids. Germline CDR1 and CDR2: SNHLY and FYNNEI. J gave up 3 bases and V 2 bases, and 9 bases lay outside the gene matches.

This clone showed up just a few times. The chain has TRBV19 and TRBJ2-1; a weak D match, TRBD1 (5 bases). The CDR3 is 15 amino acids. Germline V gives CDR1 LNHDA, CDR2 SQIVND (reference sequence). V was trimmed by 6 bases and J by 4 bases, leaving 16 bases between them. Written as DNA, the CDR3 is TGTGCCAGTAGCAGCAGGGAAGCACGATACAATGAGCAGTTCTTC. It translates to CASSSREARYNEQFF.

The J gene is TRBJ2-1, the V gene TRBV28; 8 bases are a match to TRBD1. Per the germline V gene, CDR1 is MDHEN and CDR2 is SYDVKM. The CDR3 length is 16 residues. The trim removed 4 bases at V and 0 bases at J, leaving 5 bases unmatched. The CDR3 DNA is TGTGCCAGCAGTTCCCCCGGGACAGGCTCCTACAATGAGCAGTTCTTC. It specifies CASSSPGTGSYNEQFF.

The chain recombines TRBV10-2 with TRBJ2-5, with 7 bases lining up with TRBD2. V lost 0 bases to trimming and J lost 10 bases; unmatched junction nucleotides: 14. This CDR3 region has 16 residues. CDR1 is WSHSY and CDR2 is SAAADI in the germline V gene. The CDR3 coding sequence is TGCGCCAGCAGTGAGTCGACCAGCGGGACCAGACGTGGCCAGTACTTC. Translated: CASSESTSGTRRGQYF.

The chain uses TRBV3-1 (or the pseudogene TRBV3-2) and TRBJ2-5; 10 nucleotides align to TRBD1. V was clipped by 2 bases and J by 3 bases; unmatched bases: 6. Germline assignment: CDR1 LGHDT and CDR2 YNNKEL (reference sequence). This CDR3 has 16 residues. DNA for the CDR3: TGTGCCAGCAGCCAATTCGGGACAGGGGAAGAAGAGACCCAGTACTTC. This encodes CASSQFGTGEEETQYF.

The chain joins TRBV20-1 to TRBJ2-7, with D perhaps TRBD2 (7 bases). Germline loops: CDR1 DFQATT, CDR2 SNEGSKA (reference sequence). CDR3 length equals 14 residues. V lost 3 bases, J lost 4 bases, and 16 bases lay in between. CDR3 region: CSASLVAGAYEQYF. Here the CDR3 DNA reads TGCAGTGCTAGTCTGGTGGCGGGGGCATACGAGCAGTACTTC.

The rearrangement uses TRBV9 and TRBJ2-5, with TRBD1 matching over 9 bases. The CDR3 totals 15 residues. After removal of 3 bases from V and 2 bases from J, the junction contained 5 bases not matched to a gene. From germline, CDR1 is SGDLS and CDR2 YYNGEE. For the CDR3, the DNA is TGTGCCAGCAGCGGACTAGACAGGGGGCAAGAGACCCAGTACTTC. This encodes CASSGLDRGQETQYF.